This T cell receptor beta chain was recovered during a study of T-cell memory formation after mild COVID-19. This clonotype was detected many times. MiXCR was run by TCRdb on the 5' RACE reads, yielding one entry per CDR3 protein. This repertoire shows 150,000 to 200,000 distinct CDR3 sequences, 16% found once; its top ten account for around 2%. Sequenced material: PBMCs or a T cell subset sorted from them (not recorded which). The TCR originated in an adult woman who had mild COVID-19 (a few samples of this study predate the infection). Cell type and time point are not known.

CDR3 protein: CASSPRPQGSTDTQYF. Here the CDR3 DNA reads TGTGCCAGCAGCCCCCGCCCACAGGGTAGCACAGATACGCAGTATTTT. The chain couples TRBV4-2 to TRBJ2-3; possibly TRBD1 for D (6 bases). This CDR3 spans 16 amino acids. Trimming took off 4 bases at V and 0 bases at J, with 14 bases between the two ends. Germline V gives CDR1 LGHNA, CDR2 YNFKEQ.